The 4 T cell receptor beta chains below all came from one sample that was sequenced in a study of blood T cell repertoires in COVID-19. TCRdb's copy holds only in-frame clones and misses some; the assay was immunoSEQ multiplex PCR. This repertoire shows under 250,000 clones, 88% found once; its top ten account for 1.3% to 1.5%. The sample consisted of peripheral blood. These TCRs come from a man older than 75 with acute or convalescent COVID-19.

This chain links TRBV12-3 or TRBV12-4 with TRBJ2-3; D remains ambiguous. The germline V and J ends were trimmed by 0 bases and 8 bases, with 9 bases remaining between them. The CDR3 has 13 amino acids. The DNA for the CDR3 is TGTGCCAGCAGTTTAGCTGGCAGTTCTACGCAGTATTTT. This encodes CASSLAGSSTQYF.

The sample holds a few counts of this clone. This chain links TRBV3-1 (or the pseudogene TRBV3-2) with TRBJ1-5; weak D call: TRBD1 (5 bases). The CDR3 is 18 amino acids. CDR1 LGHDT and CDR2 YNNKEL come from the germline V gene (reference sequence). The V end was cut by 0 bases, the J end by 2 bases, with 17 bases between. The CDR3 DNA reads as TGTGCCAGCAGCCAAGAATTTTCTCCAGGGATGGGCAATCAGCCCCAGCATTTT. Its protein product is CASSQEFSPGMGNQPQHF.

The chain has TRBV3-1 (or the pseudogene TRBV3-2) and TRBJ1-1; 8 nucleotides line up with TRBD1. The germline CDR1 and CDR2 sequences are LGHDT and YNNKEL (reference sequence). The CDR3 is 16 amino acids. The J segment lost 6 bases and the V segment lost 1 base, leaving 10 bases of the junction unmatched. The chain's CDR3 is CASSQGFVQGVAEAFF. CDR3 nucleotides: TGTGCCAGCAGCCAAGGCTTCGTACAGGGGGTAGCTGAAGCTTTCTTT.

The chain employs TRBV7-9 and TRBJ2-7; 9 positions match TRBD1. This CDR3 has 16 amino acids. After removal of 1 base from V and 5 bases from J, the junction contained 9 bases not matched to a gene. CDR1 is SEHNR, CDR2 FQNEAQ, per germline (reference sequence). CDR3 protein: CASSLGDRDRDHEQYF. The CDR3 DNA follows: TGTGCCAGCAGCTTAGGAGACCGGGACAGGGACCACGAGCAGTACTTC.